This T cell receptor (beta chain) was observed in a study of blood T cell repertoires in COVID-19. Overall study: Donors in the United States, Italy and Spain gave samples during acute or convalescent COVID-19. PBMCs, B-cell-depleted T cells, or T cells were the source of the cDNA or gDNA that made up the material.

As processed by the authors: Counts of nucleated cells, estimated from reference gene primer amplification, were obtained. Here immunoSEQ multiplex PCR was the method, and the copy in TCRdb shows in-frame clones only, minus some. V and J calls and clone size are given by that table; D and trimming were obtained from the DNA. The sample contains 150,000 to 200,000 clones, 84% of which appear only once. The CDR3 is 16 residues long. Trimming pared 2 bases from V and 7 bases from J, leaving 20 bases between. The V gene's germline CDR1 is ENHRY and CDR2 SYGVKD. The sample consisted of peripheral blood. This TCR was sampled from a man aged 35 to 55 who had recovered from COVID-19. This chain connects TRBV10-3 to TRBJ1-1, with D possibly matching TRBD1 (5 bases). The CDR3: CAISEHKGANRVEAFF. For the CDR3, the DNA is TGTGCCATCAGTGAGCACAAAGGGGCCAACCGGGTTGAAGCTTTCTTT.